These 24 T cell receptor beta chains were sequenced from one sample in a study of T cell changes during pregnancy in multiple sclerosis. Using immunoSEQ multiplex PCR, the repertoire was profiled, and TCRdb retains in-frame clones only, with some absent. Of under 50,000 clones in the sample, around 90% were seen once. The sequencing used peripheral blood, collected in the first trimester of pregnancy. The source of these receptors is a female donor in good health, enrolled as a control in a pregnancy study.

This clone was counted between two and nine times. The chain recombines TRBV19 with TRBJ2-7, with D hard to call. CDR1 is LNHDA, CDR2 SQIVND, per germline (reference sequence). The CDR3 has 15 amino acids. Trimming shortened V by 1 base and J by 5 bases, and 15 bases separated the two germline ends. The CDR3 nucleotides are TGTGCCAGTAGTATAGTGTGGAGTCCTCCCAACGAGCAGTACTTC. Translation gives CASSIVWSPPNEQYF.

The chain is built from TRBV2 and TRBJ2-5, with D tentatively TRBD2 (5 bases). The CDR3 length is 13 residues. V was trimmed by 4 bases and J by 3 bases, leaving 9 bases between them. CDR1 and CDR2 from the germline V gene are SNHLY and FYNNEI. The DNA for the CDR3 is TGTGCCAGCAGTGTACCGGGAAAAGAGACCCAGTACTTC. Translating it yields CASSVPGKETQYF.

This sequence joins TRBV19 and TRBJ1-1; D uncertain. The CDR3 sequence is 11 residues long. Trimming took off 3 bases at V and 7 bases at J, with 6 bases between the two ends. Germline V gives CDR1 LNHDA, CDR2 SQIVND (reference sequence). The CDR3 bases are TGTGCCAGTAGTATCCGGGTTGAAGCTTTCTTT. Amino acids: CASSIRVEAFF.

The chain is built from TRBV27 and TRBJ1-2; the match to TRBD1 covers 12 bases. There are 15 residues in the CDR3. Germline V CDR1 and CDR2: MNHEY, SMNVEV (reference sequence). Trimming cost V 3 bases and J 8 bases; bases outside gene matches: 7. This CDR3 reads CASSLGQGASSGYTF. The DNA for the CDR3 is TGTGCCAGCAGTTTGGGACAGGGGGCTTCTAGCGGCTACACCTTC.

The chain links TRBV28 to TRBJ1-1, with D perhaps matching TRBD1 (6 bases). Trimming took 7 bases from V and 8 from J, leaving 11 bases between them. This CDR3 is 11 amino acids long. Germline V gene lookup returns CDR1 MDHEN and CDR2 SYDVKM. CDR3 DNA sequence: TGTGCCAGCATCCTAGACAGGGAAGCTTTCTTT. It is translated as CASILDREAFF.

In regard to this clone: Other nucleotide sequences from this sample produce the same CDR3. The chain uses TRBV19 and TRBJ2-2; 7 nucleotides align to TRBD1. CDR3 length: 14 residues. CDR1 is LNHDA and CDR2 is SQIVND in the germline V gene (reference sequence). Unmatched junction bases numbered 1, after V lost 3 bases and J lost 3 bases. CDR3 amino acids: CASSIGTDTGELFF. In DNA, the CDR3 is TGTGCCAGTAGTATTGGGACAGACACCGGGGAGCTGTTTTTT.

The rearrangement links TRBV6-5 to TRBJ2-2, with D hard to call. The CDR3 contains 15 residues. Germline V gene data show CDR1 as MNHEY and CDR2 as SVGAGI. V was trimmed by 5 bases and J by 0 bases, leaving 10 bases between them. This CDR3 reads CASSGIVANTGELFF. In DNA, the CDR3 is TGTGCCAGCAGTGGCATTGTCGCGAACACCGGGGAGCTGTTTTTT.

This rearrangement joins TRBV5-4 to TRBJ1-1; D remains unclear. Germline CDR1 and CDR2: SGHNT and YYREEE (reference sequence). The CDR3 is 15 residues long. The ends were cut back, 0 bases at V and 3 bases at J, with 12 bases in the middle. The CDR3 region is CASSLATYRDTEAFF. The CDR3 nucleotides read TGTGCCAGCAGCTTGGCGACTTATCGAGACACTGAAGCTTTCTTT.

The chain couples TRBV6-5 to TRBJ2-1, with no clear D. With 0 bases removed from V and 4 bases from J, the gap between germline ends came to 13 bases. This CDR3 has 16 amino acids. Germline CDR1 reads MNHEY; CDR2 reads SVGAGI. The CDR3 here is CASSYSGSGLYNEQFF. CDR3 nucleotides: TGTGCCAGCAGTTACTCGGGCAGTGGCTTATACAATGAGCAGTTCTTC.

In its sample, this clone was seen once. The chain combines TRBV7-2 with TRBJ1-4; 8 bases agree with TRBD1. There are 15 residues in the CDR3. J was trimmed by 4 bases and V by 5 bases; bases with no gene match: 6. CDR1 is SGHTA, CDR2 FQGNSA, per germline. The CDR3 loop reads CASSADRGLNEKLFF. For the CDR3, the DNA is TGTGCCAGCAGCGCCGACAGGGGCCTTAATGAAAAACTGTTTTTT.

The chain links TRBV11-1 to TRBJ2-3; 7 nucleotides match TRBD2. The germline gives CDR1 SGHAT, CDR2 FQDESV (reference sequence). The V gene end was trimmed by 5 bases and the J gene end by 4 bases; junction bases not matched to a gene: 9. The CDR3 is made up of 15 amino acids. CDR3 nucleotide sequence: TGTGCCAGCAGCCAAGGCGGGGGATTCCCAGATACGCAGTATTTT. Protein sequence: CASSQGGGFPDTQYF.

V is TRBV6-5 and J is TRBJ2-5, with D possibly matching TRBD2 (6 bases). Germline V lookup: CDR1 MNHEY, CDR2 SVGAGI. With 6 bases removed from V and 5 bases from J, the gap between germline ends came to 10 bases. CDR3 length: 12 amino acids. CDR3 sequence (DNA): TGTGCCAGCAGAAGTGGAGGGGAGACCCAGTACTTC. This encodes CASRSGGETQYF.

The chain recombines TRBV19 with TRBJ2-6, with 9 bases aligning to TRBD1. Germline assignment: CDR1 LNHDA and CDR2 SQIVND (reference sequence). The V segment lost 9 bases and the J segment 2 bases; nucleotides outside the gene matches: 8. The CDR3 loop spans 16 amino acids. The CDR3 DNA follows: TGTGCCAGCAAAGGGACAGGGAGACCTGGGGCCAACGTCCTGACTTTC. Protein: CASKGTGRPGANVLTF.

V usage is TRBV6-5 and J usage is TRBJ1-2; possibly TRBD1 for D (6 bases). This CDR3 is built from 15 residues. Between the trimmed V and J ends, which lost 0 bases and 3 bases, there was a span of 11 bases. CDR1 MNHEY and CDR2 SVGAGI come from the germline V gene. The CDR3 DNA sequence: TGTGCCAGCAGTTACTCGGGTCCAGGGGACTATGGCTACACCTTC. Translation gives CASSYSGPGDYGYTF.

This clone was seen a single time. The chain joins TRBV2 to TRBJ2-2; 12 bases line up with TRBD2. The CDR3 consists of 14 residues. The V segment lost 8 bases and the J segment 5 bases; nucleotides outside the gene matches: 3. Germline-derived CDR1 and CDR2 are SNHLY and FYNNEI. CDR3 nucleotide sequence: TGTGCCAGCGGCCTAGCGGGAGGGACCGGGGAGCTGTTTTTT. Translation gives CASGLAGGTGELFF. The entire variable domain, with the rest obtained from reference TRBV2 and TRBJ2-2, is as follows: EPEVTQTPSHQVTQMGQEVILRCVPISNHLYFYWYRQILGQKVEFLVSFYNNEISEKSEIFDDQFSVERPDGSNFTLKIRSTKLEDSAMYFCASGLAGGTGELFFGEGSRLTVL.

J is TRBJ2-5 and V is TRBV28; possible D gene TRBD2, 6 bases. The CDR3 loop spans 14 amino acids. V was shortened by 3 bases and J by 4 bases, with 12 bases between the two germline ends. Germline V gives CDR1 MDHEN, CDR2 SYDVKM. The CDR3 reads CASSFWGEGETQYF. The CDR3 DNA sequence: TGTGCCAGCAGTTTCTGGGGGGAAGGAGAGACCCAGTACTTC.

This clone was detected only once. The chain uses TRBV7-2 and TRBJ2-1, with 7 bases matching TRBD1. The CDR3 contains 12 residues. The ends lost 1 base at V and 14 bases at J; junction bases unmatched: 5. Per the germline V gene, CDR1 is SGHTA and CDR2 is FQGNSA. The CDR3 is CASSLGRQGEFF. CDR3 in DNA: TGTGCCAGCAGCTTAGGCCGACAGGGAGAGTTCTTC. Full variable domain (remainder filled in from reference TRBV7-2 and TRBJ2-1): GAGVSQSPSNKVTEKGKDVELRCDPISGHTALYWYRQSLGQGLEFLIYFQGNSAPDKSGLPSDRFSAERTGGSVSTLTIQRTQQEDSAVYLCASSLGRQGEFFGPGTRLTVL.

This clone was counted a few times. V is TRBV28 and J is TRBJ2-7; D is uncertain. This CDR3 region has 12 residues. Germline lookup yields CDR1 MDHEN and CDR2 SYDVKM. V lost 7 bases and J lost 6, with 13 bases in between. The CDR3 nucleotides are TGTGCCAGCACCAACGCAGTTGCCGAGCAGTACTTC. Residues: CASTNAVAEQYF.

This chain connects TRBV30 to TRBJ1-3; TRBD1 matches at 7 bases. The V and J ends lost 2 bases and 2 bases, in that order; junction bases with no gene match: 3. The CDR3 spans 14 residues. Germline V gene sequence: CDR1 GTSNPN, CDR2 SVGIG (reference sequence). CDR3 protein: CAWSQDRPGNTIYF. The CDR3 DNA sequence: TGTGCCTGGAGTCAGGACAGGCCTGGAAACACCATATATTTT.

The chain's CDR3 is CASRRRGGNQPQHF. The CDR3 nucleotides are TGTGCCTCCCGACGGAGGGGCGGCAATCAGCCCCAGCATTTT. The V gene is TRBV5-3, the J gene TRBJ1-5, with a weak D call TRBD1 (5 bases). TRBV5-3 is treated as an ORF (open reading frame) with a function not yet certain. Trimming shortened V by 10 bases and J by 2 bases, and 16 bases separated the two germline ends. This CDR3 has 14 residues.

Only a few counts were recorded for this clone. The chain recombines TRBV30 with TRBJ1-1; D remains ambiguous. The germline CDR1 and CDR2 sequences are GTSNPN and SVGIG (reference sequence). The CDR3 covers 11 residues. V was clipped by 2 bases and J by 7 bases, with 8 bases between them. The CDR3 is CAWSPRDEAFF. CDR3 DNA: TGTGCCTGGAGTCCGCGGGATGAAGCTTTCTTT.

This chain links TRBV6-1 with TRBJ2-7, with TRBD1 identical over 9 bases. This CDR3 comprises 15 residues. The trim removed 5 bases at V and 5 bases at J, leaving 10 bases unmatched. The germline V gene encodes CDR1 MNHNS and CDR2 SASEGT. In DNA, the CDR3 is TGTGCCAGCAGTCCCGGGACAGGGATCCTCAACGAGCAGTACTTC. Encoded protein: CASSPGTGILNEQYF.

This sequence joins TRBV7-9 and TRBJ1-1; no reliable D call. The CDR3 has 14 residues. Germline V CDR1 and CDR2: SEHNR, FQNEAQ (reference sequence). Trimming pared 6 bases from V and 1 base from J, leaving 12 bases between. The CDR3 here is CASRQEGTNTEAFF. The DNA for the CDR3 is TGTGCCAGCAGACAAGAGGGCACGAACACTGAAGCTTTCTTT.

CDR3 nucleotide sequence: TGTGCCAGTAGTAAGGACAGTTTGAGGAATGAGCAGTTCTTC. Amino acid sequence: CASSKDSLRNEQFF. The V and J genes are TRBV19 and TRBJ2-1; a weak D match, TRBD1 (6 bases). The CDR3 totals 14 residues. V dropped 4 bases and J dropped 7 bases, with 14 bases sitting between them. Germline loops: CDR1 LNHDA, CDR2 SQIVND (reference sequence).